One and the same sample provided the 16 T cell receptor beta chains below, sequenced in a study of PD-1 blockade in classical Hodgkin lymphoma. The repertoire was sequenced with immunoSEQ multiplex PCR; TCRdb's copy has only in-frame clones and lacks some. The sample holds a few thousand clones; about 71% are singletons and the top ten take about two thirds. In every patient, relapse followed autologous stem cell transplantation, while exposure to brentuximab vedotin differed. Sequencing used peripheral blood mononuclear cells (PBMCs), obtained before the second cycle of nivolumab. The source is a human donor with classical Hodgkin lymphoma.

The V gene is TRBV14, the J gene TRBJ2-5; D is undetermined. V was cut by 4 bases and J by 1 base, with 13 bases left in between. The CDR3 covers 15 residues. Germline assignment: CDR1 SGHDN and CDR2 FVKESK. For the CDR3, the DNA is TGTGCCAGCAGCCCCGTAGTAGGCACCCAAGAGACCCAGTACTTC. Protein: CASSPVVGTQETQYF.

About this clone itself: Since the CDR3 does not end with the conserved phenylalanine or tryptophan, this likely comes from a read error. The DNA is omitted, as the CDR3 cannot be located on it reliably, and the CDR3 follows TCRdb's listing. The chain carries TRBV5-3 and TRBJ1-2. Being an ORF, TRBV5-3 has a function that is uncertain. The CDR3 spans 14 amino acids, including both terminal residues. The CDR3 reads CARTHKVVRKTYGY.

The chain is built from TRBV7-2 and TRBJ1-4; D not resolved. CDR3 size: 14 residues. CDR1 is SGHTA and CDR2 is FQGNSA in the germline V gene. V lost 5 bases to trimming and J lost 5 bases, with 12 bases between them. DNA of the CDR3: TGTGCCAGCAGCCCCAGCCTATCCAATGAAAAACTGTTTTTT. Encoded protein: CASSPSLSNEKLFF.

The V gene is TRBV7-2, the J gene TRBJ2-3; a weak D match, TRBD2 (6 bases). CDR3 length: 15 residues. CDR1 is SGHTA, CDR2 FQGNSA, per germline. Trimming pared 5 bases from V and 2 bases from J, leaving 14 bases between. CDR3 residues: CASSLSGGFTDTQYF. CDR3 in DNA: TGTGCCAGCAGCCTTAGCGGAGGGTTCACAGATACGCAGTATTTT.

The gene calls are TRBV7-9 and TRBJ2-1; D call uncertain. The germline gives CDR1 SEHNR, CDR2 FQNEAQ (reference sequence). CDR3 length equals 14 residues. The V end was cut by 7 bases, the J end by 0 bases, with 10 bases between. The CDR3 spells CASTSVGSYNEQFF. The CDR3 DNA is TGTGCCAGCACCTCGGTCGGCTCCTACAATGAGCAGTTCTTC. Based on the CDR3 plus reference TRBV7-9 and TRBJ2-1, the full variable domain is DTGVSQNPRHKITKRGQNVTFRCDPISEHNRLYWYRQTLGQGPEFLTYFQNEAQLEKSRLLSDRFSAERPKGSFSTLEIQRTEQGDSAMYLCASTSVGSYNEQFFGPGTRLTVL.

This clone was observed a few times. The chain links TRBV7-9 to TRBJ1-1, with D unclear. This CDR3 region has 13 residues. The V gene's germline CDR1 is SEHNR and CDR2 FQNEAQ (reference sequence). V dropped 5 bases and J dropped 9 bases, with 16 bases sitting between them. The CDR3 DNA reads as TGTGCCAGCAGCCCCCGGCGTGGGAATCAAGCTTTCTTT. Encoded protein: CASSPRRGNQAFF.

This chain joins TRBV9 and TRBJ2-7; D gene unclear. Trimming stripped 3 bases from V and 6 bases from J, with 13 bases between. This CDR3 contains 13 residues. CDR1 SGDLS and CDR2 YYNGEE come from the germline V gene. Here the CDR3 reads CASSGVATREQYF. The CDR3 DNA follows: TGTGCCAGCAGCGGGGTCGCGACCCGCGAGCAGTACTTC.

The gene calls are TRBV30 and TRBJ2-1; 11 bases fit TRBD2. Germline CDR1 reads GTSNPN; CDR2 reads SVGIG (reference sequence). V dropped 0 bases and J dropped 9; count of bases not matched to a gene: 4. The CDR3 runs to 14 residues. CDR3 sequence: CAWSVLAGEGEQFF. The CDR3 DNA reads as TGTGCCTGGAGTGTACTAGCGGGAGAGGGTGAGCAGTTCTTC. Combining the CDR3 with reference TRBV30 and TRBJ2-1 gives the whole variable domain SQTIHQWPATLVQPVGSPLSLECTVEGTSNPNLYWYRQAAGRGLQLLFYSVGIGQISSEVPQNLSASRPQDRQFILSSKKLLLSDSGFYLCAWSVLAGEGEQFFGPGTRLTVL.

The chain joins TRBV5-8 to TRBJ2-1; perhaps TRBD2 as D (5 bases). This CDR3 is built from 15 residues. Germline V gives CDR1 SGHTS, CDR2 YDEGEE. V shed 2 bases and J shed 2 bases, with 11 bases lying between them. In DNA, the CDR3 is TGTGCCAGCAGCTTTGGGAGTATCGCCTACAATGAGCAGTTCTTC. Translated, it gives CASSFGSIAYNEQFF.

The chain recombines TRBV25-1 with TRBJ1-2, with D tentatively TRBD1 (6 bases). From germline, CDR1 is MGHDK and CDR2 SYGVNS. This CDR3 comprises 14 residues. V dropped 11 bases and J dropped 2 bases, with 18 bases sitting between them. CDR3 residues: CAGLRGANNYGYTF. As DNA, the CDR3 is TGTGCCGGCCTGAGGGGGGCCAACAACTATGGCTACACCTTC.

A note on this clone: As the CDR3 is not closed by the conserved phenylalanine or tryptophan, this likely results from a read error. No DNA is shown, since the ends of the CDR3 on it are uncertain; the CDR3 is the one TCRdb lists. The chain's CDR3 is CASSNRATSRKTYG. The V gene is TRBV11-2, the J gene TRBJ1-2. Inclusive of both ends, the CDR3 amounts to 14 amino acids. CDR1 and CDR2 (germline): SGHAT, FQNNGV.

The rearrangement links TRBV7-9 to TRBJ1-4; possibly TRBD1 for D (5 bases). CDR3 length: 17 residues. Looked up from germline, CDR1 is SEHNR and CDR2 is FQNEAQ (reference sequence). Trimming left V 5 bases short and J 0 bases short, with 16 bases between. This CDR3 is CASSPLLGAATNEKLFF. CDR3 DNA: TGTGCCAGCAGCCCCCTCTTAGGGGCAGCAACTAATGAAAAACTGTTTTTT.

The chain recombines TRBV4-2 with TRBJ2-1, with 13 bases identical to TRBD2. The CDR3 has 18 amino acids. The germline CDR1 and CDR2 sequences are LGHNA and YNFKEQ. The ends lost 3 bases at V and 0 bases at J; junction bases unmatched: 5. The CDR3: CASSHGLAGESSYNEQFF. The DNA for the CDR3 is TGTGCCAGCAGCCACGGACTAGCGGGGGAAAGCTCCTACAATGAGCAGTTCTTC.

This clone was seen only a few times. J is TRBJ2-5 and V is TRBV11-3, with TRBD2 matching 9 bases. This CDR3 has 15 amino acids. V shed 5 bases, J shed 5 bases, and the junction held 9 bases outside the gene matches. Germline loops: CDR1 SGHNT, CDR2 YENEEA. The CDR3 protein is CASSLGISGSETQYF. The CDR3 coding sequence is TGTGCCAGCAGCCTAGGGATTAGCGGGAGTGAGACCCAGTACTTC.

The chain joins TRBV15 to TRBJ2-3, with D maybe TRBD1 (6 bases). V lost 1 base, J lost 0 bases, and 14 bases lay in between. This CDR3 has 17 residues. The germline V gene has CDR1 LNHNV and CDR2 YYDKDF (reference sequence). CDR3 loop: CATSRGQGQLSTDTQYF. The CDR3 DNA reads TGTGCCACCAGCAGAGGCCAAGGACAGCTAAGCACAGATACGCAGTATTTT.

This clone was seen once. The chain is built from TRBV7-6 and TRBJ1-3; a possible D gene is TRBD1 (6 bases). V lost 5 bases and J lost 1, with 9 bases in between. Germline V CDR1 and CDR2: SGHVS, FNYEAQ. The CDR3 loop spans 14 amino acids. CDR3 region: CASSLGGSGNTIYF. Written as DNA, the CDR3 is TGTGCCAGCAGCCTAGGGGGATCTGGAAACACCATATATTTT.